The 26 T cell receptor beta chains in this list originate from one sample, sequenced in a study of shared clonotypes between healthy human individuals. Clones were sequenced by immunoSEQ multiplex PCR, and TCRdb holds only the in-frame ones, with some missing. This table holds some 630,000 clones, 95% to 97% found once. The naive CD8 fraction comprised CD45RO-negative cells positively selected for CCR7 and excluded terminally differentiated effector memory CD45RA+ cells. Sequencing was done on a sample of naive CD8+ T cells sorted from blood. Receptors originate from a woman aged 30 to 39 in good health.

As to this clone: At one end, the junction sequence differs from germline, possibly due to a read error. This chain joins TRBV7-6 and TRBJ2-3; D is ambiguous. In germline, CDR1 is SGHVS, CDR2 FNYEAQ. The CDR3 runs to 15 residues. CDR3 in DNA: TGTGCCAGCCGCTTAGGCCGGGCTAGCACAGATACGCAGTATTTT. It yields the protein CASRLGRASTDTQYF.

The CDR3 sequence is CASSLVAGGLSTGELFF. DNA of the CDR3: TGTGCCAGCAGCTTGGTAGCGGGAGGGCTTTCCACCGGGGAGCTGTTTTTT. This sequence joins TRBV5-6 and TRBJ2-2, with 11 bases fitting TRBD2. The CDR3 loop spans 17 amino acids. CDR1 SGHDT and CDR2 YYEEEE come from the germline V gene. The trim removed 0 bases at V and 4 bases at J, leaving 5 bases unmatched. Complete variable domain (other parts from reference TRBV5-6 and TRBJ2-2): DAGVTQSPTHLIKTRGQQVTLRCSPKSGHDTVSWYQQALGQGPQFIFQYYEEEERQRGNFPDRFSGHQFPNYSSELNVNALLLGDSALYLCASSLVAGGLSTGELFFGEGSRLTVL.

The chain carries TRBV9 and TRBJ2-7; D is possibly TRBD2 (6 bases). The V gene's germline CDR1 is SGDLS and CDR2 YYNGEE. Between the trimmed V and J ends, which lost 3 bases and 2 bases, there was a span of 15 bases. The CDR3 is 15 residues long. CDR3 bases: TGTGCCAGCAGCGGCGGTAGCGGAACTACCTACGAGCAGTACTTC. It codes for CASSGGSGTTYEQYF. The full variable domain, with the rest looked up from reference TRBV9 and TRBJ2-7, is DSGVTQTPKHLITATGQRVTLRCSPRSGDLSVYWYQQSLDQGLQFLIQYYNGEERAKGNILERFSAQQFPDLHSELNLSSLELGDSALYFCASSGGSGTTYEQYFGPGTRLTVT.

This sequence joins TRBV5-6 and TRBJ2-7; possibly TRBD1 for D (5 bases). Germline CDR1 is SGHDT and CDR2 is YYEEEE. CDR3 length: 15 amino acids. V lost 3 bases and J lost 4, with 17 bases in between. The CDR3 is CASSSRTSDAYEQYF. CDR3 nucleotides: TGTGCCAGCAGCTCCCGGACATCCGACGCGTACGAGCAGTACTTC.

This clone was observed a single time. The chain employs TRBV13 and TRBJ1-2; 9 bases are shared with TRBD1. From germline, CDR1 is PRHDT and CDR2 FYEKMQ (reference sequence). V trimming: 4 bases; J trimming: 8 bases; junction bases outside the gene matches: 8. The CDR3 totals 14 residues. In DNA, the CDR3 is TGTGCCAGCAGCTCCGGTACAGGGGGCCAAGGCTACACCTTC. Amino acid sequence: CASSSGTGGQGYTF.

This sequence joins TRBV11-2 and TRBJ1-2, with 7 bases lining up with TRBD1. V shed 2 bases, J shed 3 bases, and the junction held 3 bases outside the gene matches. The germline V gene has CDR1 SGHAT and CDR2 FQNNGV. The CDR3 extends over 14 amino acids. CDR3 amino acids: CASSLKGADYGYTF. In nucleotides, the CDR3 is TGTGCCAGCAGCTTAAAGGGGGCGGACTATGGCTACACCTTC.

CDR3 sequence (DNA): TGTGCCAGCAGTTACGGGGGCCCGGGCTATGGCTACACCTTC. It yields the protein CASSYGGPGYGYTF. This chain uses TRBV6-6 with TRBJ1-2; the D gene is possibly TRBD1 (6 bases). The V gene's germline CDR1 is MNHNY and CDR2 SVGAGI (reference sequence). V lost 2 bases, J lost 4 bases, and 11 bases lay in between. This CDR3 has 14 amino acids.

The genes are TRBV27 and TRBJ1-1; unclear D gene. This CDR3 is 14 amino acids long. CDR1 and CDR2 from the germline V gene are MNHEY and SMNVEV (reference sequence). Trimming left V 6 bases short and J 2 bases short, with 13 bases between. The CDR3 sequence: CASRPLPVNTEAFF. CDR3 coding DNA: TGTGCCAGCAGACCACTGCCGGTCAACACTGAAGCTTTCTTT.

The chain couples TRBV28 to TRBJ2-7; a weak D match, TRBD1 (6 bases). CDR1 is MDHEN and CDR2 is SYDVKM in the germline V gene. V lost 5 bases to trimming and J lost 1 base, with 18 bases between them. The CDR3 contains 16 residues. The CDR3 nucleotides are TGTGCCAGCAGTATATCCTACAGGGATTGGTCCTACGAGCAGTACTTC. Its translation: CASSISYRDWSYEQYF.

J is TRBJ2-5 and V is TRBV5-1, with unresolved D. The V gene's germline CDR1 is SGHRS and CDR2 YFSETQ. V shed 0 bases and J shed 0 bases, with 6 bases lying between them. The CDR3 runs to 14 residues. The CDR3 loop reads CASSLAWNQETQYF. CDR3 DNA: TGCGCCAGCAGCTTGGCGTGGAACCAAGAGACCCAGTACTTC.

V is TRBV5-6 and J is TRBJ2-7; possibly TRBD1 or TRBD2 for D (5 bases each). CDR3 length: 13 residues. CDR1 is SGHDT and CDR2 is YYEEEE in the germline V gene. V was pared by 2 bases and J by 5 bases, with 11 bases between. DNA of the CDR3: TGTGCCAGCAGCTTAGAGGGACGTAACGAGCAGTACTTC. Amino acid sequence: CASSLEGRNEQYF.

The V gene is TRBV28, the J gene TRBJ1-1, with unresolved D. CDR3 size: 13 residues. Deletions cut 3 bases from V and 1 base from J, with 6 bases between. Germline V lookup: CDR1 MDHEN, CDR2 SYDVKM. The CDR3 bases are TGTGCCAGCAGTTTTATGGGGAACACTGAAGCTTTCTTT. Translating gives CASSFMGNTEAFF.

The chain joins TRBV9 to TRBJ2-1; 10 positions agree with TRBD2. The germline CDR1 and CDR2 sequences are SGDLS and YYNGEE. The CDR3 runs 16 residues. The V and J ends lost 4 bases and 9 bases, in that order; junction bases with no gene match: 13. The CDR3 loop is CASSFRRLAGDTEQFF. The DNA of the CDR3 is TGTGCCAGCAGCTTCAGAAGGCTAGCGGGAGACACTGAGCAGTTCTTC.

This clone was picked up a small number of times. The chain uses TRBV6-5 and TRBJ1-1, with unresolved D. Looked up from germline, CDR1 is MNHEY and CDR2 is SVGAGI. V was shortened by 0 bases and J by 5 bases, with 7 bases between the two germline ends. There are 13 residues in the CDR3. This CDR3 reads CASSYSISTEAFF. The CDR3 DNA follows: TGTGCCAGCAGTTACTCGATTTCGACTGAAGCTTTCTTT.

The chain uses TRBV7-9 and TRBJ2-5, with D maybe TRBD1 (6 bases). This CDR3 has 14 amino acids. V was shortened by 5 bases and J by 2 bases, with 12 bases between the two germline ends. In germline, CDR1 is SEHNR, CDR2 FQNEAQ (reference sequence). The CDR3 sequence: CASSDRQEQETQYF. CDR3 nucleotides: TGTGCCAGCAGCGACCGACAGGAACAAGAGACCCAGTACTTC.

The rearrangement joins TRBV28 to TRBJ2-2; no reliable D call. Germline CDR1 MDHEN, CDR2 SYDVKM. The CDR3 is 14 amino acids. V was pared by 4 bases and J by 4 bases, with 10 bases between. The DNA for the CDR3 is TGTGCCAGCAGTTCCCCTCTGGGCACCGGGGAGCTGTTTTTT. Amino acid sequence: CASSSPLGTGELFF.

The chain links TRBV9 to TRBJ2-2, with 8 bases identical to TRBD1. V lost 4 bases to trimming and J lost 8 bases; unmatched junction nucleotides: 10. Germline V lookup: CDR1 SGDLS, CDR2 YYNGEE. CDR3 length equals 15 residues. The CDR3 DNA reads TGTGCCAGCAGCTCCCGGGACAGGACTTTTGGGGAGCTGTTTTTT. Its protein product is CASSSRDRTFGELFF.

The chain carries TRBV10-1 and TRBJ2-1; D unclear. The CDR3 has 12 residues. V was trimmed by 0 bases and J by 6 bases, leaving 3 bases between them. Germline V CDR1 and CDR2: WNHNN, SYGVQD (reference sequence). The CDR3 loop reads CASSESFNEQFF. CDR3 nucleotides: TGCGCCAGCAGTGAGTCATTCAATGAGCAGTTCTTC.

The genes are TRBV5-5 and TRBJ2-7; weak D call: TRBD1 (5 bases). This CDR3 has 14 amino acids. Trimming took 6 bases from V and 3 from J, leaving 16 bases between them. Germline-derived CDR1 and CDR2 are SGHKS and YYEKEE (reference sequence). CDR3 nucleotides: TGTGCCAGCACCCCGTTGCAGGGAAACTACGAGCAGTACTTC. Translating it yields CASTPLQGNYEQYF.

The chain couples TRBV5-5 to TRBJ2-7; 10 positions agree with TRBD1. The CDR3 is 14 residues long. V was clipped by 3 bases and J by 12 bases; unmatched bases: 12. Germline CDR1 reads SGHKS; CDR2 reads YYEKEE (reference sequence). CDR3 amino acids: CASSSPGTGAGRYF. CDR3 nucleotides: TGTGCCAGCAGCTCTCCCGGGACAGGGGCAGGGCGGTACTTC.

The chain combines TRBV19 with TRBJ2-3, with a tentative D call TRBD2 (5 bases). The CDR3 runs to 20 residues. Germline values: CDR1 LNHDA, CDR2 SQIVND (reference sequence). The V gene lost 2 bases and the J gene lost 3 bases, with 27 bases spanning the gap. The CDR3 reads CASSISTSEKTGIRTDTQYF. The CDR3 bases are TGTGCCAGTAGTATATCTACTAGTGAGAAAACGGGTATACGGACAGATACGCAGTATTTT.

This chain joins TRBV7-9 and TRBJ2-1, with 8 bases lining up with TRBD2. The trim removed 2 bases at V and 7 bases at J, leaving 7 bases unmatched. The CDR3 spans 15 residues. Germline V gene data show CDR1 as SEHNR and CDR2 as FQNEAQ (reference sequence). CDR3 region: CASSLSAGGPNEQFF. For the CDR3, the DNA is TGTGCCAGCAGCTTATCGGCGGGAGGTCCAAATGAGCAGTTCTTC. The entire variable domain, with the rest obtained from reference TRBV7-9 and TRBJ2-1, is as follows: DTGVSQNPRHKITKRGQNVTFRCDPISEHNRLYWYRQTLGQGPEFLTYFQNEAQLEKSRLLSDRFSAERPKGSFSTLEIQRTEQGDSAMYLCASSLSAGGPNEQFFGPGTRLTVL.

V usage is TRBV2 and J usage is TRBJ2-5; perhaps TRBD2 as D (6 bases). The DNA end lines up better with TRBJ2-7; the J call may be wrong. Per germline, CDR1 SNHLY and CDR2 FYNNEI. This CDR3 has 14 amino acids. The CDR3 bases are TGTGCCAGCAGTGGGTTAGCGGCCTCCTACGAGCAGTACTTC. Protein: CASSGLAASYEQYF.

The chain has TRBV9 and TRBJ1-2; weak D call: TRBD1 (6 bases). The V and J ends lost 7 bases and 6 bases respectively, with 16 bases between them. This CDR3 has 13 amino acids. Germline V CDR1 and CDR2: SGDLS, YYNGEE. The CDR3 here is CASGGARWDGYTF. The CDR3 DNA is TGTGCCAGCGGGGGGGCCAGATGGGATGGCTACACCTTC.

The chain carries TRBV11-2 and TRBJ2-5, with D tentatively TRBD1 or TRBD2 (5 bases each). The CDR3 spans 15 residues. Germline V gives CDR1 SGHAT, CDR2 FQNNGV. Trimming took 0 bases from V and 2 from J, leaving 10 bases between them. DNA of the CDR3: TGTGCCAGCAGCTTAGATTGGGACGGACAAGAGACCCAGTACTTC. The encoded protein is CASSLDWDGQETQYF.

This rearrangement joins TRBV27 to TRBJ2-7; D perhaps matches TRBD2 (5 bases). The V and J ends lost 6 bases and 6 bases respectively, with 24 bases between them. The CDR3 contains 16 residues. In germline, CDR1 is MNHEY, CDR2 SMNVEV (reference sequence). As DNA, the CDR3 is TGTGCCAGCAGCCCTACGAGGGCGGTTTTGGGTGGCGAGCAGTACTTC. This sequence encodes CASSPTRAVLGGEQYF.